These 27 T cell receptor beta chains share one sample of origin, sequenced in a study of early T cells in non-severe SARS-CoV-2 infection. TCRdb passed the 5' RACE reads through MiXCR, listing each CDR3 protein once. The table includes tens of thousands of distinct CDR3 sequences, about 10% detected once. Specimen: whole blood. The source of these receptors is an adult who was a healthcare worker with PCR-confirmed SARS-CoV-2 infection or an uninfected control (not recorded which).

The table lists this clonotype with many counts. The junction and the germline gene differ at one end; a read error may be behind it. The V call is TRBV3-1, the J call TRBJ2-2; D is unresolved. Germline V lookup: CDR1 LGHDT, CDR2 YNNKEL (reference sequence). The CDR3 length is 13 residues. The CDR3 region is CASSQGNPGELFF. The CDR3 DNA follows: TGTGCCAGCAGCCAAGGGAACCCCGGGGAGCTGTTTTTT.

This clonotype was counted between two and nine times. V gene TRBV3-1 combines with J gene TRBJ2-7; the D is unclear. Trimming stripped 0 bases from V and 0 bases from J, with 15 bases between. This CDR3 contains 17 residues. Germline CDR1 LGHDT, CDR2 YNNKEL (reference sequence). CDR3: CASSQDWVAGSSYEQYF. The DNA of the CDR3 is TGTGCCAGCAGCCAAGATTGGGTCGCCGGTAGCTCCTACGAGCAGTACTTC.

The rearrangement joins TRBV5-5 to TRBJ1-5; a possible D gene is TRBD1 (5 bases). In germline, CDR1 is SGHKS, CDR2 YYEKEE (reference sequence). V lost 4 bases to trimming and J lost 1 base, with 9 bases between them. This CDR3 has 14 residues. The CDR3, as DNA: TGTGCCAGCAGCATCGACAGCAGCAATCAGCCCCAGCATTTT. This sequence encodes CASSIDSSNQPQHF.

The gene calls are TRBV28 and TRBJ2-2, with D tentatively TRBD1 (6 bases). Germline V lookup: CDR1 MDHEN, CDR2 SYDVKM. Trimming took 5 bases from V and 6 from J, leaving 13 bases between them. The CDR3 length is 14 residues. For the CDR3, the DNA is TGTGCCAGCAGTCCCGGACAGTGGGCCGGGGAGCTGTTTTTT. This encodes CASSPGQWAGELFF.

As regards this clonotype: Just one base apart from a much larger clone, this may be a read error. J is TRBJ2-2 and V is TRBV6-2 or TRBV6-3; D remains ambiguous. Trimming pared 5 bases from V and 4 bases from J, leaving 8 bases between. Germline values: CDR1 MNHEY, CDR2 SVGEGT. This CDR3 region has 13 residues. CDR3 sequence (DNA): TGTGCCAGCAGTAGGGCTAGCACCGGGGAGCTGTTTTTT. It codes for CASSRASTGELFF.

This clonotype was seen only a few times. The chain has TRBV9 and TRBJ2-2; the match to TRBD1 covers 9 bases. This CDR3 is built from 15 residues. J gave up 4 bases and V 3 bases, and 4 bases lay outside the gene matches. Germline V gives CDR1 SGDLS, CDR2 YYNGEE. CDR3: CASSAETGGTGELFF. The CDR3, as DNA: TGTGCCAGCAGCGCCGAGACAGGGGGCACCGGGGAGCTGTTTTTT.

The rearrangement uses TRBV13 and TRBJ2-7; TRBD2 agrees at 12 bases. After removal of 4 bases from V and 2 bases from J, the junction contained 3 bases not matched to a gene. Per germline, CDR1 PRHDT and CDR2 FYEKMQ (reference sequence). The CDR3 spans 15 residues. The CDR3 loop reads CASSSGLAGTYEQYF. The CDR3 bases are TGTGCCAGCAGCTCGGGACTAGCGGGTACCTACGAGCAGTACTTC. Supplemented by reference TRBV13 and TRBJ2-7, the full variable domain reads AAGVIQSPRHLIKEKRETATLKCYPIPRHDTVYWYQQGPGQDPQFLISFYEKMQSDKGSIPDRFSAQQFSDYHSELNMSSLELGDSALYFCASSSGLAGTYEQYFGPGTRLTVT.

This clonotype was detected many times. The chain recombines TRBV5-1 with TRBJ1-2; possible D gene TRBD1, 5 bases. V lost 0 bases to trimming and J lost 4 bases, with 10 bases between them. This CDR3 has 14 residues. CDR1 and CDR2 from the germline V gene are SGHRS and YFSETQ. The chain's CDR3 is CASSLDQGGYGYTF. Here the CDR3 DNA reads TGCGCCAGCAGCTTGGATCAGGGCGGCTATGGCTACACCTTC.

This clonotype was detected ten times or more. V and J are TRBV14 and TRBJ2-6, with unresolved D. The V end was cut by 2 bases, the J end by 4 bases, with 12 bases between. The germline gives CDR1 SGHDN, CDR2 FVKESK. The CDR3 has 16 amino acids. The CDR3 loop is CASSQYESSGANVLTF. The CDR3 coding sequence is TGTGCCAGCAGCCAATACGAAAGTTCCGGGGCCAACGTCCTGACTTTC.

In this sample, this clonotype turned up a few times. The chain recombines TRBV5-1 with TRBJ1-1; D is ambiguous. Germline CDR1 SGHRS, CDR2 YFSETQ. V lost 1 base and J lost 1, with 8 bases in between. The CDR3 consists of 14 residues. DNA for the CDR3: TGCGCCAGCAGCTTGCCCAGTCAGAACACTGAAGCTTTCTTT. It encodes CASSLPSQNTEAFF.

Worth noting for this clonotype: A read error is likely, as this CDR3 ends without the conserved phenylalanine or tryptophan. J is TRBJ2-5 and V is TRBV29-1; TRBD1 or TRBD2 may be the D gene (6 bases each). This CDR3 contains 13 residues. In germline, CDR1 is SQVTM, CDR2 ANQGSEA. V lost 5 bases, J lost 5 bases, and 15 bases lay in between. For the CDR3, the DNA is TGCAGCGTTAACAGGGAGGTGCGGGAGACCCAGTACTCC. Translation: CSVNREVRETQYS.

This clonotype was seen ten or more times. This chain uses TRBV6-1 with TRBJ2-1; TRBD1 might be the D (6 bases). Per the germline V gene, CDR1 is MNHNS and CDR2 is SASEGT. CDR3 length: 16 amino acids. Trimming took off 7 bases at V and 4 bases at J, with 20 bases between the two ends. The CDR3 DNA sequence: TGTGCCAGCATTTCCACTCGACAGGCCGGTTACAATGAGCAGTTCTTC. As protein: CASISTRQAGYNEQFF.

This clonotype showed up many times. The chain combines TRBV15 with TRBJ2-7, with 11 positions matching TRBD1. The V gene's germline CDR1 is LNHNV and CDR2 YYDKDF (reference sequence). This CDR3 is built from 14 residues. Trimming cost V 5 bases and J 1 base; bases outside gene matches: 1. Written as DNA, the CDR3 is TGTGCCACCAGCCGGGACAGGGGGTCCTACGAGCAGTACTTC. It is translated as CATSRDRGSYEQYF.

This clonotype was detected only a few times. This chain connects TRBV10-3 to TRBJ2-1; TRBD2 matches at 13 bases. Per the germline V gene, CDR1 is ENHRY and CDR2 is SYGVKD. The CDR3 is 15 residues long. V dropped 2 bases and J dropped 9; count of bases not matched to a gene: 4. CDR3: CAISETSGGVVEQFF. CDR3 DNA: TGTGCCATCAGTGAGACTAGCGGGGGGGTTGTTGAGCAGTTCTTC.

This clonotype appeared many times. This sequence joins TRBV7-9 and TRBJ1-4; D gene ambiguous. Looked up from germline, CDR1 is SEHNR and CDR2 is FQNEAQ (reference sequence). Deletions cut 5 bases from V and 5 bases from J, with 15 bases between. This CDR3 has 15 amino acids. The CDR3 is CASSPASYGNEKLFF. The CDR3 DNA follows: TGTGCCAGCAGCCCAGCATCCTACGGAAATGAAAAACTGTTTTTT.

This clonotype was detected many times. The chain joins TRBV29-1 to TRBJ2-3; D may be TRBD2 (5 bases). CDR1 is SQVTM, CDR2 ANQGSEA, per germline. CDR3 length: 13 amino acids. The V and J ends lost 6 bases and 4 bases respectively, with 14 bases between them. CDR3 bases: TGCAGCGTAAGGACGGTGGAGGCAGATACGCAGTATTTT. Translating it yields CSVRTVEADTQYF.

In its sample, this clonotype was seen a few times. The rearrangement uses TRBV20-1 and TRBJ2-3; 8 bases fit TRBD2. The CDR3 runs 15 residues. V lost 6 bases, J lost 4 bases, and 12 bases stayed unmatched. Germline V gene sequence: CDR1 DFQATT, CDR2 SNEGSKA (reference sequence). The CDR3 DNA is TGCAGTGCCCCCGGGAGTAGCGGGGTACCAGATACGCAGTATTTT. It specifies CSAPGSSGVPDTQYF.

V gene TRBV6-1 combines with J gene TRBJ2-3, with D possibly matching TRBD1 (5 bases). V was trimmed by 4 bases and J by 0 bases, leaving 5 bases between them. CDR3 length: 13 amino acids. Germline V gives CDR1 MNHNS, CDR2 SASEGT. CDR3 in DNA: TGTGCCAGCAGTGGACAGAGCACAGATACGCAGTATTTT. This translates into CASSGQSTDTQYF.

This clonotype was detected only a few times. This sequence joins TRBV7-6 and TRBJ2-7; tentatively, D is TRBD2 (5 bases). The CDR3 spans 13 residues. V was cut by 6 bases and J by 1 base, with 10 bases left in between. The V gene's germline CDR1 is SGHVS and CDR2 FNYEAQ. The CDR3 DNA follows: TGTGCCAGCAGTCTCGGGGAATCCTACGAGCAGTACTTC. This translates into CASSLGESYEQYF. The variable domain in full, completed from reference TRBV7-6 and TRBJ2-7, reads GAGVSQSPRYKVTKRGQDVALRCDPISGHVSLYWYRQALGQGPEFLTYFNYEAQQDKSGLPNDRFSAERPEGSISTLTIQRTEQRDSAMYRCASSLGESYEQYFGPGTRLTVT.

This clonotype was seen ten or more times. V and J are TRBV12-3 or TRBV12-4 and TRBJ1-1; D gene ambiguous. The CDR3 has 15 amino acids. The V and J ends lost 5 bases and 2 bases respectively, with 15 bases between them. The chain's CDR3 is CASSKTGSLNTEAFF. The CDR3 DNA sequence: TGTGCCAGCAGTAAAACCGGGTCCCTCAACACTGAAGCTTTCTTT.

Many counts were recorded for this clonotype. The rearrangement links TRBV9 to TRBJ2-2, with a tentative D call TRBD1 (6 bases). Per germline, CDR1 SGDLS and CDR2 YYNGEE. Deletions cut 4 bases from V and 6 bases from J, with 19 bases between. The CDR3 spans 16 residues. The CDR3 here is CASSSRTDPFSGELFF. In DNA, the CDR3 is TGTGCCAGCAGCTCCCGGACAGATCCTTTCTCCGGGGAGCTGTTTTTT.

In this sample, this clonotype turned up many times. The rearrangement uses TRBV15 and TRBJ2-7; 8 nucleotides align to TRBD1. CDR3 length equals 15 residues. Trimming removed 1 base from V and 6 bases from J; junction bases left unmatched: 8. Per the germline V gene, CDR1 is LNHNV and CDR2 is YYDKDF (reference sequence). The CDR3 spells CATSRGRDRPLEQYF. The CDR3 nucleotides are TGTGCCACCAGCAGAGGACGGGACAGGCCCCTCGAGCAGTACTTC.

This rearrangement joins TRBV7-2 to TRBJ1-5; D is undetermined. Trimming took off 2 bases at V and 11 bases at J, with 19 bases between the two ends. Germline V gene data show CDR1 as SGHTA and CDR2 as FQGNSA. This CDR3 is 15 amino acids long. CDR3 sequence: CASSLKGAGLPAQHF. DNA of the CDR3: TGTGCCAGCAGCTTAAAAGGAGCAGGACTGCCGGCCCAGCATTTT.

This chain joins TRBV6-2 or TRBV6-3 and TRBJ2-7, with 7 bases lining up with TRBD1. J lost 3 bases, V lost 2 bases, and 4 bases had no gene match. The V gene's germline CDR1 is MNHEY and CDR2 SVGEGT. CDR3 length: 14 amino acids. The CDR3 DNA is TGTGCCAGCAGTTACAGGGGGCTCGGCTACGAGCAGTACTTC. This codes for CASSYRGLGYEQYF.

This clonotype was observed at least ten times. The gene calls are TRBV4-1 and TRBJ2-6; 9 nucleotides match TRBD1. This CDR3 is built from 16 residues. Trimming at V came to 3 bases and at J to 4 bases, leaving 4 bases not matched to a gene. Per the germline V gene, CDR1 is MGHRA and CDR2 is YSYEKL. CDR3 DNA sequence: TGCGCCAGCAGCCAGGGACAGGGCTCCGGGGCCAACGTCCTGACTTTC. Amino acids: CASSQGQGSGANVLTF.

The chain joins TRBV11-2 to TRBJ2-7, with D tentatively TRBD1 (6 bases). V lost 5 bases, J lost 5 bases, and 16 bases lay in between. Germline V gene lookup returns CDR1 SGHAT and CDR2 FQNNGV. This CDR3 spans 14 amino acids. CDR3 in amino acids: CASSVRGFGHEQYF. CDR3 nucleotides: TGTGCCAGCAGCGTCAGGGGATTCGGCCACGAGCAGTACTTC.

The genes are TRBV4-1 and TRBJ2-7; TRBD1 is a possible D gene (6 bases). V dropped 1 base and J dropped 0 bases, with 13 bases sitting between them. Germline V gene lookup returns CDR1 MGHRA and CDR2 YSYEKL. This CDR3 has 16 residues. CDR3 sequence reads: CASSQGIGTPSYEQYF. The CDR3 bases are TGCGCCAGCAGCCAAGGGATCGGGACACCCTCCTACGAGCAGTACTTC.